One and the same sample provided the 22 T cell receptor beta chains below, sequenced in a study of T cells in Graves' hyperthyroidism and ophthalmopathy. RNA transcripts gave rise to amplified TCR beta CDR3 regions. RT-PCR in the first round (using the HTBI primer set) targeted the TCR CDR3. Each CDR3 protein gets one entry after TCRdb re-called the multiplex PCR reads with MiXCR. The data contain more than 550,000 distinct CDR3 sequences, less than 45% of them singletons. The sample was peripheral blood or thyroid tissue (not recorded which). The receptors derive from an adult man with Graves' disease, either hyperthyroidism or ophthalmopathy (not recorded which).

The rearrangement joins TRBV20-1 to TRBJ1-6; D might be TRBD1 (5 bases). The V gene's germline CDR1 is DFQATT and CDR2 SNEGSKA (reference sequence). This CDR3 spans 15 amino acids. V dropped 0 bases and J dropped 9 bases, with 15 bases sitting between them. DNA of the CDR3: TGCAGTGCTAGAGAGGGGGGGGTTGGTAGTTCACCCCTCCACTTT. Translation: CSAREGGVGSSPLHF.

CDR3 residues: CSARDPGNTF. The CDR3 DNA sequence: TGCAGTGCTAGAGATCCAGGGAACACCTTC. The chain couples TRBV20-1 to TRBJ1-2; D perhaps matches TRBD1 (5 bases). V lost 0 bases, J lost 12 bases, and 8 bases lay in between. The CDR3 runs to 10 residues. Germline-derived CDR1 and CDR2 are DFQATT and SNEGSKA (reference sequence).

The chain has TRBV10-2 and TRBJ2-7; a possible D gene is TRBD1 (6 bases). Germline V gene sequence: CDR1 WSHSY, CDR2 SAAADI. CDR3 length equals 12 residues. V dropped 3 bases and J dropped 7 bases, with 10 bases sitting between them. The CDR3 DNA reads as TGCGCCAGCAGTGATGGACAGAGGGAGCAGTACTTC. Translation gives CASSDGQREQYF.

This clonotype was detected a few times. The chain joins TRBV5-1 to TRBJ2-7; D is ambiguous. This CDR3 spans 15 amino acids. Germline V gene data show CDR1 as SGHRS and CDR2 as YFSETQ. Trimming took off 2 bases at V and 2 bases at J, with 14 bases between the two ends. This chain's CDR3 is CASSFDPLGPYEQYF. Written as DNA, the CDR3 is TGCGCCAGCAGCTTTGATCCCCTTGGGCCCTACGAGCAGTACTTC.

The chain has TRBV9 and TRBJ1-2, with D unresolved. The ends were cut back, 2 bases at V and 6 bases at J, with 11 bases in the middle. CDR1 is SGDLS, CDR2 YYNGEE, per germline. The CDR3 loop spans 13 amino acids. The CDR3 loop reads CASSVGPRDGYTF. The DNA of the CDR3 is TGTGCCAGCAGCGTGGGCCCACGGGATGGCTACACCTTC.

The DNA for the CDR3 is TGTGCCAGCAGTTTACGACAATACGAGCAGTACTTC. Protein: CASSLRQYEQYF. V and J are TRBV7-9 and TRBJ2-7, with D unresolved. Germline loops: CDR1 SEHNR, CDR2 FQNEAQ (reference sequence). The CDR3 loop spans 12 amino acids. V was shortened by 6 bases and J by 4 bases, with 10 bases between the two germline ends.

In its sample, this clonotype was seen many times. The chain carries TRBV29-1 and TRBJ2-7; D gene unclear. The CDR3 totals 13 residues. CDR1 SQVTM and CDR2 ANQGSEA come from the germline V gene. V lost 7 bases and J 0 bases, leaving 13 bases between the germline ends. CDR3 sequence reads: CSAKVGNSYEQYF. The CDR3 DNA reads TGCAGCGCGAAAGTAGGTAACTCCTACGAGCAGTACTTC.

The V and J genes are TRBV2 and TRBJ2-1; 8 bases are a match to TRBD1. Per germline, CDR1 SNHLY and CDR2 FYNNEI. Trimming at V came to 4 bases and at J to 4 bases, leaving 3 bases not matched to a gene. The CDR3 contains 14 residues. Here the CDR3 DNA reads TGTGCCAGCAGTGGGACAGGGTCATACAATGAGCAGTTCTTC. Protein sequence: CASSGTGSYNEQFF.

This sequence joins TRBV7-2 and TRBJ1-2, with TRBD1 matching over 7 bases. Losses at the gene ends were 5 bases for V and 2 bases for J; bases not matched to a gene: 8. The germline gives CDR1 SGHTA, CDR2 FQGNSA. CDR3 length equals 15 residues. The CDR3 region has the DNA TGTGCCAGCAGCCAAGCTCCGGACAGGAACTATGGCTACACCTTC. It specifies CASSQAPDRNYGYTF.

The CDR3 region is CSAREGVTPWDTEAFF. The CDR3, as DNA: TGCAGTGCTAGAGAGGGAGTGACCCCCTGGGACACTGAAGCTTTCTTT. The chain recombines TRBV20-1 with TRBJ1-1; the D is unclear. CDR3 length: 16 amino acids. Between the trimmed V and J ends, which lost 0 bases and 3 bases, there was a span of 17 bases. The germline V gene has CDR1 DFQATT and CDR2 SNEGSKA (reference sequence).

This clonotype occurred a few times. This rearrangement joins TRBV5-6 to TRBJ2-5; D is unresolved. The germline V gene encodes CDR1 SGHDT and CDR2 YYEEEE. This CDR3 has 12 amino acids. V was cut by 0 bases and J by 4 bases, with 4 bases left in between. As DNA, the CDR3 is TGTGCCAGCAGCTTGGCTCCAGAGACCCAGTACTTC. Amino acids: CASSLAPETQYF.

This clonotype showed up just once. With a much larger clone just one base away, this may be a read error. V usage is TRBV7-2 and J usage is TRBJ2-7; no definite D call. V dropped 5 bases and J dropped 5 bases, with 13 bases sitting between them. Germline-derived CDR1 and CDR2 are SGHTA and FQGNSA. This CDR3 has 13 residues. The CDR3 loop reads CASSVGAPHEQYF. The CDR3 coding sequence is TGTGCCAGCAGCGTCGGCGCCCCCCACGAGCAGTACTTC.

This clonotype appeared many times. The V and J genes are TRBV9 and TRBJ1-3; D is unresolved. Trimming cost V 0 bases and J 3 bases, with 10 bases left between them. This CDR3 has 15 residues. Germline CDR1 and CDR2: SGDLS and YYNGEE. The CDR3 here is CASSVGSQNGNTIYF. Here the CDR3 DNA reads TGTGCCAGCAGCGTAGGTTCCCAAAATGGAAACACCATATATTTT.

This clonotype was seen only a few times. The V gene is TRBV15, the J gene TRBJ2-7, with 12 nucleotides matching TRBD2. Looked up from germline, CDR1 is LNHNV and CDR2 is YYDKDF (reference sequence). This CDR3 has 13 residues. The trim removed 8 bases at V and 6 bases at J, leaving 5 bases unmatched. The CDR3 here is CATPSGRAVEQYF. In DNA form, the CDR3 reads TGTGCCACCCCTAGCGGGAGGGCCGTCGAGCAGTACTTC.

This clonotype was counted only a few times. The chain couples TRBV7-3 to TRBJ2-5; D possibly corresponds to TRBD1 (6 bases). CDR1 is SGHTA and CDR2 is FQGTGA in the germline V gene. V lost 5 bases, J lost 5 bases, and 21 bases lay in between. This CDR3 is 16 amino acids long. CDR3 protein: CASSQEGRGVGETQYF. CDR3 DNA: TGTGCCAGCAGCCAAGAGGGCAGGGGTGTCGGGGAGACCCAGTACTTC.

This chain joins TRBV4-1 and TRBJ1-4; the match to TRBD1 covers 9 bases. Germline CDR1 and CDR2: MGHRA and YSYEKL. V dropped 6 bases and J dropped 10; count of bases not matched to a gene: 6. The CDR3 sequence is 13 residues long. The chain's CDR3 is CASRETGGRKLFF. In DNA form, the CDR3 reads TGCGCCAGCAGGGAGACAGGGGGGCGAAAACTGTTTTTT.

This rearrangement joins TRBV29-1 to TRBJ1-2, with D possibly TRBD1 on 6 matching bases. Trimming took 8 bases from V and 9 from J, leaving 19 bases between them. This CDR3 region has 12 residues. The germline V gene has CDR1 SQVTM and CDR2 ANQGSEA. CDR3 protein: CSTSGHRLSYTF. DNA of the CDR3: TGCAGCACCTCGGGACACCGGTTGAGCTACACCTTC.

Notes on this clonotype: A much larger clone lies one base from this, so it may be a read error. The chain combines TRBV20-1 with TRBJ2-5; D not certain. The CDR3 covers 13 residues. The germline V gene encodes CDR1 DFQATT and CDR2 SNEGSKA (reference sequence). V lost 2 bases to trimming and J lost 0 bases, with 7 bases between them. In DNA, the CDR3 is TGCAGTGCTAGATCGAGCGACCAAGAGACCCAGTACTTC. Encoded protein: CSARSSDQETQYF.

V and J are TRBV9 and TRBJ2-7; D may be TRBD2 (6 bases). Trimming took off 4 bases at V and 0 bases at J, with 20 bases between the two ends. This CDR3 has 17 residues. CDR1 and CDR2 (germline): SGDLS, YYNGEE. The CDR3: CASSQGPGAPSSYEQYF. The DNA of the CDR3 is TGTGCCAGCAGCCAAGGGCCGGGAGCGCCCAGCTCCTACGAGCAGTACTTC.

This clonotype was counted at least ten times. This chain uses TRBV25-1 with TRBJ1-4; possibly TRBD1 for D (5 bases). The CDR3 has 16 residues. Germline CDR1 is MGHDK and CDR2 is SYGVNS. The V end lost 1 base, the J end lost 7 bases, and 16 bases lay between the germline ends. In DNA, the CDR3 is TGTGCCAGCAGTGAATTCTCCGGGGGGGTTGTTGAAAAACTGTTTTTT. It translates to CASSEFSGGVVEKLFF.

On this clonotype itself: This may come from a read error, since a much larger clone is one base off. The rearrangement links TRBV7-2 to TRBJ1-1; D is undetermined. Looked up from germline, CDR1 is SGHTA and CDR2 is FQGNSA. The CDR3 has 14 residues. CDR3 protein: CAGSLTAGNTEAFF. The CDR3 DNA reads as TGTGCCGGCAGCTTAACAGCAGGGAACACTGAAGCTTTCTTT.

This clonotype was picked up a small number of times. J is TRBJ2-7 and V is TRBV10-3, with 11 bases identical to TRBD1. Germline trimming cut 10 bases from V and 5 bases from J; bases unmatched to any gene: 7. Germline V gene lookup returns CDR1 ENHRY and CDR2 SYGVKD. This CDR3 spans 13 amino acids. The CDR3 DNA sequence: TGTGCCAGCAACAGGGACAGGGGGGACGAGCAGTACTTC. Amino acids: CASNRDRGDEQYF.